This TCR beta chain appears in the sequencing data of a study of cytomegalovirus exposure and HLA in healthy donors. The PCR used 60 Vbeta and 13 Jbeta primers. TCRdb's table, derived via immunoSEQ multiplex PCR, lists solely in-frame clones and lacks some. The sample consists of roughly 200,000 clones, approximately 84% of them appearing once. Study-level results: In a later analysis, across HLA loci, associated TCR counts were highest for DRB1, lowest for HLA-C. One variant, a missense change in DCLRE1C, was linked in a later analysis to TCR beta V- and J-gene trimming.

The length of the CDR3 is 15 residues. V was shortened by 1 base and J by 6 bases, with 13 bases between the two germline ends. Germline lookup yields CDR1 SGHVS and CDR2 FQNEAQ. Details on this clone: The antigen is not known.

The rearrangement links TRBV7-8 to TRBJ2-1; D gene ambiguous. This receptor was obtained from a female donor in good health and CMV-seronegative. Sequenced material: PBMCs. In nucleotides, the CDR3 is TGTGCCAGCAGCTTAGGACTGGGTGGCTTCAATGAGCAGTTCTTC. Residues: CASSLGLGGFNEQFF. Supplemented by reference TRBV7-8 and TRBJ2-1, the full variable domain reads GAGVSQSPRYKVAKRGQDVALRCDPISGHVSLFWYQQALGQGPEFLTYFQNEAQLDKSGLPSDRFFAERPEGSVSTLKIQRTQQEDSAVYLCASSLGLGGFNEQFFGPGTRLTVL.